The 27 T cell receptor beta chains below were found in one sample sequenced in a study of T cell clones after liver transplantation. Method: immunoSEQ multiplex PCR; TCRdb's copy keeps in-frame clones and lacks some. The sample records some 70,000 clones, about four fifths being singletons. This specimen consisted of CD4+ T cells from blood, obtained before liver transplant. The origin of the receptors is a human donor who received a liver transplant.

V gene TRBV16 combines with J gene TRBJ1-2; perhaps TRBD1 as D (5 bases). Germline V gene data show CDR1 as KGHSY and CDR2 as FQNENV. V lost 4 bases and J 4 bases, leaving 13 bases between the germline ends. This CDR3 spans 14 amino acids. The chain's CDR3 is CASSPTRDSYGYTF. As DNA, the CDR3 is TGTGCCAGCAGCCCGACACGCGACAGCTATGGCTACACCTTC.

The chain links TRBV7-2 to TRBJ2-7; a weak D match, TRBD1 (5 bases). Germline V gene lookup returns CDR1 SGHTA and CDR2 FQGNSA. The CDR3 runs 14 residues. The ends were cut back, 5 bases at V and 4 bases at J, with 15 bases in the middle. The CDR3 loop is CASSPRAQGYEQYF. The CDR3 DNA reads TGTGCCAGCAGCCCTAGGGCCCAGGGTTACGAGCAGTACTTC.

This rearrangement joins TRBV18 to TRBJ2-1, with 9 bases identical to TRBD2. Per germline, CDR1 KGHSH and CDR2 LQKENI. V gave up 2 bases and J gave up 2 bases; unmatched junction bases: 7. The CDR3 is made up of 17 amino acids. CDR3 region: CASSPRQGLATYNEQFF. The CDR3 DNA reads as TGTGCCAGCTCACCAAGGCAGGGACTAGCTACCTACAATGAGCAGTTCTTC.

The CDR3 DNA is TGTGCCAGCAGCTTTTTCGCCGTGACTAGCGGGATGGGTGAGCAGTTCTTC. The encoded protein is CASSFFAVTSGMGEQFF. V and J are TRBV11-2 and TRBJ2-1, with 11 bases matching TRBD2. V lost 3 bases to trimming and J lost 9 bases; unmatched junction nucleotides: 13. This CDR3 region has 17 residues. Germline CDR1 and CDR2: SGHAT and FQNNGV. The variable domain in full, with the rest retrieved from reference TRBV11-2 and TRBJ2-1, is EAGVAQSPRYKIIEKRQSVAFWCNPISGHATLYWYQQILGQGPKLLIQFQNNGVVDDSQLPKDRFSAERLKGVDSTLKIQPAKLEDSAVYLCASSFFAVTSGMGEQFFGPGTRLTVL.

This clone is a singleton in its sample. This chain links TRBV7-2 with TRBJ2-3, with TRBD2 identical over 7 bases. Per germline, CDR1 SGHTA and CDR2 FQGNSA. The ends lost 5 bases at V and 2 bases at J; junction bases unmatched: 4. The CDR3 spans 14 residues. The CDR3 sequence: CASSVRDYTDTQYF. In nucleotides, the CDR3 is TGTGCCAGCAGCGTCCGGGACTACACAGATACGCAGTATTTT.

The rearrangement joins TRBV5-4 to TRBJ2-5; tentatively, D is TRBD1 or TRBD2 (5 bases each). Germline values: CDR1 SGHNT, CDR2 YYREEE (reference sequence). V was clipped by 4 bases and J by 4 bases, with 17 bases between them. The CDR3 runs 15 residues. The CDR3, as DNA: TGTGCCAGCAGCAACGGGGCGGCGAGGGGAGAGACCCAGTACTTC. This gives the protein CASSNGAARGETQYF.

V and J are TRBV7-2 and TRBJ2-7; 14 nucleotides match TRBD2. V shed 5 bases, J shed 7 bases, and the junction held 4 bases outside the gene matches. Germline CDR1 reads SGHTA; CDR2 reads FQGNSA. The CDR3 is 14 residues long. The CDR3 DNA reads TGTGCCAGCAGCCCTCGGACTAGCGGGAGGGAGCAGTACTTC. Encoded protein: CASSPRTSGREQYF.

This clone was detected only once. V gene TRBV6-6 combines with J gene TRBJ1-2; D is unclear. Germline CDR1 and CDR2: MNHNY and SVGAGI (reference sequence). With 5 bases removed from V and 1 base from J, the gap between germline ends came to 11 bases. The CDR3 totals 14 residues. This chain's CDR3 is CASSTGRLNYGYTF. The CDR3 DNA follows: TGTGCCAGCAGTACCGGGAGACTTAACTATGGCTACACCTTC.

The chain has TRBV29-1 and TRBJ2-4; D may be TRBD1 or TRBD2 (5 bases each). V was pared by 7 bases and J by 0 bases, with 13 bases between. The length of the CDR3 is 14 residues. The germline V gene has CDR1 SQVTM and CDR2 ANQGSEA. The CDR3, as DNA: TGCAGCGCTCGGGACGGCCTAGCCAAAAACATTCAGTACTTC. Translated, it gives CSARDGLAKNIQYF.

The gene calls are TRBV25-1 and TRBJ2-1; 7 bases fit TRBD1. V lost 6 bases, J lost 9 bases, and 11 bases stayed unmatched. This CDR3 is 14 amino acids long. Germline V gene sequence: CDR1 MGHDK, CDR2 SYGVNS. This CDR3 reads CASSRDSKTSEQFF. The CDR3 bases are TGTGCCAGCAGCCGGGACAGCAAAACAAGTGAGCAGTTCTTC.

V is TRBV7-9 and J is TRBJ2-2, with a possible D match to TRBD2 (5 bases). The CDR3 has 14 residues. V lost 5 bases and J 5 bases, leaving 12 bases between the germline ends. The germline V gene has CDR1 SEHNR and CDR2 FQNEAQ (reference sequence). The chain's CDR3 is CASSQMTGTGELFF. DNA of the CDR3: TGTGCCAGCAGCCAGATGACGGGGACCGGGGAGCTGTTTTTT. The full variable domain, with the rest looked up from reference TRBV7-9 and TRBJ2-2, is DTGVSQNPRHKITKRGQNVTFRCDPISEHNRLYWYRQTLGQGPEFLTYFQNEAQLEKSRLLSDRFSAERPKGSFSTLEIQRTEQGDSAMYLCASSQMTGTGELFFGEGSRLTVL.

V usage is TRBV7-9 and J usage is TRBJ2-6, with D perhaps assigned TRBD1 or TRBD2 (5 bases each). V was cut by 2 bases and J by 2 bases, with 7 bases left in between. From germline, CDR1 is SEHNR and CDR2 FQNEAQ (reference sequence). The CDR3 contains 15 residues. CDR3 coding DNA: TGTGCCAGCAGCTTATGGGGGACTGGGGCCAACGTCCTGACTTTC. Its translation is CASSLWGTGANVLTF.

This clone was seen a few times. The CDR3 DNA reads TGTGCCAGCAGCGTAGATGGGACTAGCGGTTCTTGGACCCAGTACTTC. It encodes CASSVDGTSGSWTQYF. The chain employs TRBV9 and TRBJ2-5, with 11 bases matching TRBD2. Germline trimming cut 0 bases from V and 7 bases from J; bases unmatched to any gene: 8. CDR1 is SGDLS and CDR2 is YYNGEE in the germline V gene. This CDR3 has 16 residues.

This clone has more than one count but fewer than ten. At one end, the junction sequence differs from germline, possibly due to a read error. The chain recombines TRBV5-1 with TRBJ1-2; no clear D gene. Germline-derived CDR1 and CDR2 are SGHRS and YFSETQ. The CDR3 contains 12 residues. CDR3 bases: TGCGCCAGCAGCTTGGGGAACTCTGGCTACACCTTC. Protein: CASSLGNSGYTF.

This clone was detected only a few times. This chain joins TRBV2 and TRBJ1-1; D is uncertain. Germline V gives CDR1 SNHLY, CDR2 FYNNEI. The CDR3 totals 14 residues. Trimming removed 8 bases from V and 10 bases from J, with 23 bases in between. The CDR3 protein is CASYGTLLGLGAFF. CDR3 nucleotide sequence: TGTGCCAGCTACGGTACCCTGCTTGGTCTTGGAGCTTTCTTT.

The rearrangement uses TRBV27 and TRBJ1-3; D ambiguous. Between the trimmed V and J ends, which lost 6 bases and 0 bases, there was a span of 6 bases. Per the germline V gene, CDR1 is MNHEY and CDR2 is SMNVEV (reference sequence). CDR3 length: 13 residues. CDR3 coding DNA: TGTGCCAGCAGGACGAGCTCTGGAAACACCATATATTTT. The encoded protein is CASRTSSGNTIYF.

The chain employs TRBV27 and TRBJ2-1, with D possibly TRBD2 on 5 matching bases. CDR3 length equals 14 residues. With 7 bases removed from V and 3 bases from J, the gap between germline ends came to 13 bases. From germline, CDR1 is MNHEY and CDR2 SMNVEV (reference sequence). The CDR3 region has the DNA TGTGCCAGCATCCGACGGACTTACTACAATGAGCAGTTCTTC. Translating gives CASIRRTYYNEQFF.

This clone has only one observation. CDR3 in amino acids: CASSLGGNEQYF. The CDR3 coding sequence is TGTGCCAGCAGCTTAGGGGGAAACGAGCAGTACTTC. This chain links TRBV2 with TRBJ2-7; tentatively, D is TRBD1 (6 bases). Germline V gives CDR1 SNHLY, CDR2 FYNNEI. The CDR3 totals 12 residues. Trimming cost V 6 bases and J 5 bases, with 11 bases left between them.

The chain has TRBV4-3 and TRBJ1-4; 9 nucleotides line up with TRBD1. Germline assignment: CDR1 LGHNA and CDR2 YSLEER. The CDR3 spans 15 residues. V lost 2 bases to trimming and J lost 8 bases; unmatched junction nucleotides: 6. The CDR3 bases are TGCGCCAGCAGCCAAAATACAGGGGGCGGAGAAAAACTGTTTTTT. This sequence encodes CASSQNTGGGEKLFF.

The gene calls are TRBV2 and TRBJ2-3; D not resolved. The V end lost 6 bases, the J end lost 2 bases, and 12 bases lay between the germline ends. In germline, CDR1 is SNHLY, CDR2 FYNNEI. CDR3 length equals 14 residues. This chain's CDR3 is CASSKTRNTDTQYF. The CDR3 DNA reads TGTGCCAGCAGCAAGACACGGAACACAGATACGCAGTATTTT.

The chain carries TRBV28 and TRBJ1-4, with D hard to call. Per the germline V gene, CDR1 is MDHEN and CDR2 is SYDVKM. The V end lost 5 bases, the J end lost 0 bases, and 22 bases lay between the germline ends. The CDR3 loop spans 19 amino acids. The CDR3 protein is CASSPTTVEQFATNEKLFF. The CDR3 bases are TGTGCCAGCAGTCCGACCACCGTTGAGCAGTTTGCAACTAATGAAAAACTGTTTTTT.

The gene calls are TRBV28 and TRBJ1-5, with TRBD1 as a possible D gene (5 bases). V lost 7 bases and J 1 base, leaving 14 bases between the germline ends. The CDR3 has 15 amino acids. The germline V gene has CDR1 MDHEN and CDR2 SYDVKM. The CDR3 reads CASTPVGGSNQPQHF. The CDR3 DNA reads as TGTGCCAGCACCCCAGTCGGGGGAAGCAATCAGCCCCAGCATTTT.

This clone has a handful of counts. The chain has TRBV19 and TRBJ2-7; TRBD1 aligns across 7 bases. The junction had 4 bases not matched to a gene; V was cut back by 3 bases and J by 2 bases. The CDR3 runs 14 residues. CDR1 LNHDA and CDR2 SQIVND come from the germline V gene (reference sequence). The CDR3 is CASSMGTVAYEQYF. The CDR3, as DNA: TGTGCCAGTAGTATGGGGACAGTGGCCTACGAGCAGTACTTC.

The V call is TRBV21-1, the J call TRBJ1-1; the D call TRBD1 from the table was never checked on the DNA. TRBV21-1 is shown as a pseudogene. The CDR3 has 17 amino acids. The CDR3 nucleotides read TGTGCCAGCAGCGGATTACCGGGACAGACTATGAACACTGAAGCTTTCTTT. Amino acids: CASSGLPGQTMNTEAFF.

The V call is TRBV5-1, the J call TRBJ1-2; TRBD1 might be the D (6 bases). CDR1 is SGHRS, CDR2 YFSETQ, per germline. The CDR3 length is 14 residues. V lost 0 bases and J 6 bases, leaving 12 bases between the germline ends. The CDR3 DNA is TGCGCCAGCAGCTTGGCGCCAGGGGCGGATGGCTACACCTTC. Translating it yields CASSLAPGADGYTF.

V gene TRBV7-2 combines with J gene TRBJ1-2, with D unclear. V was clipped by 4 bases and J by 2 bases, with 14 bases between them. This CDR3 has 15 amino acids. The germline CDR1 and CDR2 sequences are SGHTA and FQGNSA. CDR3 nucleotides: TGTGCCAGCAGCTACCACCCGACGGGAAACTATGGCTACACCTTC. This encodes CASSYHPTGNYGYTF.

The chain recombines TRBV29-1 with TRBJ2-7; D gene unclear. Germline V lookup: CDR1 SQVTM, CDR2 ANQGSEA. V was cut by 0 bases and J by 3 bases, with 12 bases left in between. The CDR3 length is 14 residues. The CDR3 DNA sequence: TGCAGCGTTGAAGAGGATAGTAACCACTACGAGCAGTACTTC. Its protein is CSVEEDSNHYEQYF.